The clone carrying this T cell receptor (beta chain) appeared many times. The target antigen is unknown. This sample is drawn from a study of early T cells in non-severe SARS-CoV-2 infection. As for the study in general: Sequencing targeted bulk RNA from unsorted whole blood, leaving chains unpaired.

This CDR3 is 15 amino acids long. With 7 bases removed from V and 6 bases from J, the gap between germline ends came to 19 bases. The V gene's germline CDR1 is LNHDA and CDR2 SQIVND (reference sequence). Individually, cDNA molecules had unique molecular identifiers attached to them. TCRdb independently ran MiXCR on the 5' RACE reads; one entry per CDR3 protein. The table shows roughly 41,000 distinct CDR3 sequences, with roughly 6% occurring only once. Study results and caveats: The matching step, a VDJdb search, favored anti-spike CD8 responses and missed private and CD4 specificities.

What was sequenced was whole blood. V gene TRBV19 combines with J gene TRBJ2-1; the D gene is possibly TRBD2 (7 bases). The clonotype originates from an adult who was a healthcare worker with PCR-confirmed SARS-CoV-2 infection or an uninfected control (not recorded which). CDR3 residues: CASTTLGGGFNEQFF. The CDR3 DNA is TGTGCCAGTACGACCCTAGGGGGGGGATTCAATGAGCAGTTCTTC.